This is a list of T cell receptor beta chains from one sample in a study of long-term antiretroviral therapy in people with HIV. Clones were read by immunoSEQ multiplex PCR, and TCRdb kept only the in-frame ones, dropping some. The sample yields 25,000 to 35,000 clones, just under 90% seen once. The sequencing used unsorted PBMCs, collected 3.2 years before starting antiretroviral therapy. The receptor source for this set is a man aged 50 to 59 with HIV. The CDR3 runs from the conserved cysteine through the conserved F or W. D genes are given only for firm matches. For some rows the clone size is stated as once, few or many, or as a class when expanded; others skip it.

V,size,J,length,D,DNA,CDR3
TRBV12-5,NA,TRBJ2-3,17,TRBD2,TGTGCTAGTGGTTTGGTTCTGACTAGCGACCGCACAGATACGCAGTATTTT,CASGLVLTSDRTDTQYF
TRBV7-9,once,TRBJ2-5,14,NA,TGTGCCAGCAGCTTACTGGGAGTCCCAGAGACCCAGTACTTC,CASSLLGVPETQYF
TRBV7-2,NA,TRBJ1-5,15,NA,TGTGCCAGCAGCTTAGAGCCTGGGGGCAATCAGCCCCAGCATTTT,CASSLEPGGNQPQHF
TRBV9,NA,TRBJ2-5,15,TRBD2,TGTGCCAGCAGCGTAGGGCTAGCGGCTCAAGAGACCCAGTACTTC,CASSVGLAAQETQYF
TRBV6-1,NA,TRBJ1-1,15,NA,TGTGCCAGCAGTGAATGGAGGATGGGGAACACTGAAGCTTTCTTT,CASSEWRMGNTEAFF
TRBV19,NA,TRBJ2-7,14,TRBD1,TGTGCCAGTAGTTTCAGGGGGCGTCACTACGAGCAGTACTTC,CASSFRGRHYEQYF
TRBV5-4,NA,TRBJ2-7,13,NA,TGTGCCAGCAGCTTGTGGGCGGCCTACGAGCAGTACTTC,CASSLWAAYEQYF
TRBV6-5,NA,TRBJ1-1,15,NA,TGTGCCAGCAGGGATCCAAGACATAGGAACACTGAAGCTTTCTTT,CASRDPRHRNTEAFF
TRBV29-1,NA,TRBJ2-1,14,TRBD1,TGCAGCGCCGACCCGGGACAGGGGGTACGGGAGCAGTTCTTC,CSADPGQGVREQFF
TRBV5-1,NA,TRBJ1-3,17,NA,TGCGCCAGCAGCTCGCCGCTGGGGGCGCCGTCTGGAAACACCATATATTTT,CASSSPLGAPSGNTIYF
TRBV5-1,NA,TRBJ2-2,16,TRBD1,TGCGCCAGCAGCCCCTGGACAGGGGTTGGCACCGGGGAGCTGTTTTTT,CASSPWTGVGTGELFF
TRBV7-3,NA,TRBJ2-7,17,TRBD1,TGTGCCAGCAGCTTAATGCCGATTGGCGACAGGGGGTACGAGCAGTACTTC,CASSLMPIGDRGYEQYF
TRBV5-4,NA,TRBJ2-3,20,TRBD2,TGTGCCAGCAGGCCCGGACTAGCGGGATTACCCGGGGACCGCACAGATACGCAGTATTTT,CASRPGLAGLPGDRTDTQYF
TRBV7-8,NA,TRBJ2-7,14,NA,TGTGCCAGCACTTCCACTACGCGGGGCTACGAGCAGTACTTC,CASTSTTRGYEQYF
TRBV9,NA,TRBJ2-7,13,NA,TGTGCCAGCAGCGCACAGGGTGGATACGAGCAGTACTTC,CASSAQGGYEQYF
TRBV5-1,few,TRBJ2-7,16,TRBD2,TGCGCCAGCAGCCCCTGGGGGAGCGGGAGAAGGTACGAGCAGTACTTC,CASSPWGSGRRYEQYF
TRBV7-9,NA,TRBJ1-3,14,TRBD1,TGTGCCAGCAGCTCGACAGGGGAAGGAAACACCATATATTTT,CASSSTGEGNTIYF
TRBV28,NA,TRBJ1-2,14,TRBD1,TGTGCCAGCAGCCTTCCCCGGACAGGGGATGGCTACACCTTC,CASSLPRTGDGYTF
TRBV5-1,NA,TRBJ1-2,14,NA,TGCGCCAGCAGCTTGGGGACCGTAACTATTGGCTACACCTTC,CASSLGTVTIGYTF